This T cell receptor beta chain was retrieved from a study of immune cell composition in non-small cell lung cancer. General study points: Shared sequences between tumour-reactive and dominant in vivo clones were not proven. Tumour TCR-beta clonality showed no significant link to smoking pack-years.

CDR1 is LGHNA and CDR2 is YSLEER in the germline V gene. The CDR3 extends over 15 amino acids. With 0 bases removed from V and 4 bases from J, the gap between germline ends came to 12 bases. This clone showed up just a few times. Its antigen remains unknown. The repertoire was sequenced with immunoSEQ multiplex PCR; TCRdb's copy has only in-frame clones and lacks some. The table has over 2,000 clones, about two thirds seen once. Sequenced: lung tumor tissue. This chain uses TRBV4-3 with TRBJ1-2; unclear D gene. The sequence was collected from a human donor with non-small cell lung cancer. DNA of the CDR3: TGCGCCAGCAGCCAAGATCTTCGGAGTACCTATGGCTACACCTTC. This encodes CASSQDLRSTYGYTF.